Listed below are T cell receptor beta chains from one sample, sequenced in a study of cytomegalovirus exposure and HLA in healthy donors. TCRdb's copy holds only in-frame clones and misses some; the assay was immunoSEQ multiplex PCR. Its clone listing holds about 160,000 clones. Sequencing used PBMCs. These receptors originate from a woman in her sixties in good health and CMV-seronegative. The CDR3 runs from the conserved cysteine through the conserved F or W. A D gene is named only where the DNA matches it firmly.

TRBV15	TRBJ2-1	TRBD2	CATSRGGGGLAGYGVYNEQFF	TGTGCCACCAGCCGAGGGGGGGGAGGACTAGCGGGATACGGGGTTTACAATGAGCAGTTCTTC
TRBV6-4	TRBJ1-5	NA	CASSEYGAGQPQHF	TGTGCCAGCAGTGAGTACGGGGCGGGACAGCCCCAGCATTTT
TRBV27	TRBJ1-3	NA	CASSPGRGDTIYF	TGTGCCAGCAGTCCGGGCCGGGGGGACACCATATATTTT
TRBV5-4	TRBJ1-1	TRBD1	CASSLRGGNTEAFF	TGTGCCAGCAGCTTGAGAGGGGGCAACACTGAAGCTTTCTTT
TRBV7-9	TRBJ1-1	NA	CASSTRFGDTEAFF	TGTGCCAGCAGCACTAGGTTCGGCGATACTGAAGCTTTCTTT
TRBV19	TRBJ2-1	TRBD1	CASSVLIGQGVPYNEQFF	TGTGCCAGTAGTGTCCTCATTGGACAGGGAGTTCCCTACAATGAGCAGTTCTTC
TRBV7-2	TRBJ2-3	TRBD2	CASRRGGAADTQYF	TGTGCCAGCAGGCGGGGGGGCGCGGCAGATACGCAGTATTTT
TRBV7-3	TRBJ2-5	TRBD2	CASSPFSPSGRSETQYF	TGTGCCAGCAGCCCTTTTTCCCCTAGCGGGAGATCAGAGACCCAGTACTTC
TRBV27	TRBJ2-7	TRBD1	CASSRGNEQYF	TGTGCCAGCAGCAGGGGGAACGAGCAGTACTTC
TRBV7-3	TRBJ2-3	NA	CASSFDNTDTQYF	TGTGCCAGCAGCTTCGACAACACAGATACGCAGTATTTT
TRBV5-6	TRBJ2-3	NA	CASSLGRSVTDTQYF	TGTGCCAGCAGCTTGGGCCGGTCGGTCACAGATACGCAGTATTTT
TRBV7-9	TRBJ2-7	TRBD1	CASSGGDRVDYEQYF	TGTGCCAGCAGTGGGGGGGACAGGGTGGACTACGAGCAGTACTTC
TRBV7-3	TRBJ1-2	NA	CASSLESGDGYTF	TGTGCCAGCAGCTTAGAAAGCGGCGATGGCTACACCTTC
TRBV7-9	TRBJ2-2	TRBD1	CASSSPTGADTGELFF	TGTGCCAGCAGCTCACCCACAGGGGCAGACACCGGGGAGCTGTTTTTT
TRBV5-1	TRBJ2-3	NA	CAGSPTSGFLSTDTQYF	TGCGCCGGCAGCCCCACCAGCGGCTTCCTTAGCACAGATACGCAGTATTTT
TRBV5-4	TRBJ1-6	TRBD1	CASSSGTANSPLHF	TGTGCCAGCAGCTCCGGGACAGCTAATTCACCCCTCCACTTT
TRBV5-1	TRBJ2-1	NA	CASSLEVGKPYNEQFF	TGCGCCAGCAGCTTGGAGGTCGGGAAGCCCTACAATGAGCAGTTCTTC
TRBV20-1	TRBJ2-3	NA	CSATSRNTQYF	TGCAGTGCCACAAGCAGGAATACGCAGTATTTT
TRBV10-3	TRBJ1-1	TRBD1	CAISGQGGTEAFF	TGTGCCATCAGCGGACAGGGGGGCACTGAAGCTTTCTTT
TRBV10-2	TRBJ2-2	NA	CASSELRPWGFTGELFF	TGCGCCAGCAGTGAGCTCAGGCCGTGGGGCTTTACCGGGGAGCTGTTTTTT
TRBV30	TRBJ1-3	TRBD1	CAWRGWTGSSGNTIYF	TGTGCCTGGAGGGGGTGGACAGGGAGCTCTGGAAACACCATATATTTT
TRBV9	TRBJ2-1	TRBD1	CASSGTGGHNEQFF	TGTGCCAGCAGCGGGACAGGGGGTCACAATGAGCAGTTCTTC
TRBV14	TRBJ2-6	NA	CASSQSGVRSGANVLTF	TGTGCCAGCAGCCAATCGGGTGTGCGCTCTGGGGCCAACGTCCTGACTTTC
TRBV5-1	TRBJ2-5	TRBD2	CASSLFTSGHQETQYF	TGCGCCAGCAGCTTGTTTACTAGCGGACACCAAGAGACCCAGTACTTC
TRBV5-3	TRBJ2-7	NA	CARSLIRSSYEQYF	TGTGCCAGAAGCTTGATCAGGTCCTCCTACGAGCAGTACTTC
TRBV2	TRBJ2-6	NA	CARTRTGANVLTF	TGTGCCAGAACCAGAACTGGGGCCAACGTCCTGACTTTC
TRBV11-2	TRBJ1-5	NA	CASSLDSNSNQPQHF	TGTGCCAGCAGCTTAGACAGTAATAGCAATCAGCCCCAGCATTTT
TRBV6-1	TRBJ2-2	TRBD1	CASSEWRQGGYTGELFF	TGTGCCAGCAGTGAATGGCGACAGGGGGGATACACCGGGGAGCTGTTTTTT
TRBV25-1	TRBJ1-2	NA	CASSEVRANYGYTF	TGTGCCAGCAGTGAAGTCCGAGCTAACTATGGCTACACCTTC
TRBV7-2	TRBJ2-3	NA	CASTLYRGTDTQYF	TGTGCCAGCACTTTATACCGGGGGACAGATACGCAGTATTTT
TRBV28	TRBJ2-5	TRBD2	CASSLAGTSSRTQYF	TGTGCCAGCAGTTTGGCCGGGACTAGCAGTAGGACCCAGTACTTC
TRBV6-1	TRBJ1-1	NA	CASTGSSVGNFGAFF	TGTGCCAGCACTGGATCCTCGGTCGGGAATTTTGGAGCTTTCTTT
TRBV2	TRBJ2-2	NA	CASSARGSTGELFF	TGTGCCAGCAGTGCCAGGGGTAGCACCGGGGAGCTGTTTTTT
TRBV5-6	TRBJ2-7	TRBD2	CASSSGTNTYEQYF	TGTGCCAGCAGCTCCGGGACTAATACCTACGAGCAGTACTTC
TRBV19	TRBJ2-7	NA	CASSNYRDEQYF	TGTGCCAGTAGCAATTACAGGGACGAGCAGTACTTC
TRBV7-8	TRBJ1-2	TRBD1	CASSLGLSGQEYGYTF	TGTGCCAGCAGCTTAGGGTTGTCGGGACAGGAATATGGCTACACCTTC
TRBV5-5	TRBJ1-3	NA	CASSLAGAGGNTIYF	TGTGCCAGCAGCTTGGCCGGCGCGGGTGGAAACACCATATATTTT
TRBV10-3	TRBJ1-5	TRBD1	CAISGQGAAASSSQHF	TGTGCCATCAGTGGGCAGGGGGCTGCCGCCTCATCATCCCAGCATTTT
TRBV2	TRBJ2-3	NA	CASSEGRQGTDTQYF	TGTGCCAGCAGTGAAGGCCGACAGGGCACAGATACGCAGTATTTT
TRBV19	TRBJ2-2	TRBD1	CASRNLRDRATTGELFF	TGTGCCAGTAGAAACCTCCGGGACAGGGCCACCACCGGGGAGCTGTTTTTT
TRBV11-3	TRBJ2-2	TRBD2	CASSLESSGRGSELFF	TGTGCCAGCAGCTTAGAGTCTAGCGGGAGGGGTTCGGAGCTGTTTTTT
TRBV25-1	TRBJ1-1	NA	CASSELAEVGYTEAFF	TGTGCCAGCAGTGAATTAGCCGAGGTGGGTTACACTGAAGCTTTCTTT
TRBV10-3	TRBJ1-1	TRBD1	CAISESGGPPEAFF	TGTGCCATCAGTGAGTCAGGGGGCCCCCCTGAAGCTTTCTTT
TRBV5-4	TRBJ2-2	NA	CASSSPGLRNTGELFF	TGTGCCAGCAGTTCTCCGGGACTTCGGAACACCGGGGAGCTGTTTTTT
TRBV5-1	TRBJ1-1	NA	CASSILTANTEAFF	TGCGCCAGCAGCATCTTGACAGCGAACACTGAAGCTTTCTTT
TRBV30	TRBJ2-7	TRBD1	CAWSGLDRGTYEQYF	TGTGCCTGGAGTGGACTCGACAGGGGGACCTACGAGCAGTACTTC
TRBV20-1	TRBJ2-5	NA	CSARVQETQYF	TGCAGTGCTAGAGTGCAGGAGACCCAGTACTTC
TRBV5-1	TRBJ2-5	TRBD2	CASSLASGRGQETQYF	TGCGCCAGCAGCTTGGCCTCGGGGCGGGGGCAAGAGACCCAGTACTTC
TRBV9	TRBJ2-1	TRBD2	CASSVVGLGLAENNEQFF	TGTGCCAGCAGCGTAGTAGGTCTGGGACTAGCGGAGAACAATGAGCAGTTCTTC
TRBV7-3	TRBJ2-1	NA	CASSPLADSYNEQFF	TGTGCCAGCAGCCCGTTAGCGGACTCCTACAATGAGCAGTTCTTC
TRBV2	TRBJ1-1	NA	CASSESRDYTEAFF	TGTGCCAGCAGTGAGAGCAGGGACTACACTGAAGCTTTCTTT
TRBV5-4	TRBJ2-2	NA	CASTPDWMSNTGELFF	TGTGCCAGCACCCCAGACTGGATGTCGAACACCGGGGAGCTGTTTTTT
TRBV19	TRBJ2-7	NA	CASSITGSRSYEQYF	TGTGCCAGTAGTATAACAGGGAGTCGATCCTACGAGCAGTACTTC
TRBV18	TRBJ2-5	NA	CASSRERETQYF	TGTGCCAGCTCCCGGGAGCGAGAGACCCAGTACTTC
TRBV27	TRBJ1-2	NA	CASSPTNRAYGYTF	TGTGCCAGCAGTCCCACCAACAGGGCTTATGGCTACACCTTC